Below are 9 T cell receptor beta chains sequenced from a single sample in a study of cytomegalovirus exposure and HLA in healthy donors. This PCR relied on a set of 60 Vbeta primers and 13 Jbeta primers. Profiled with immunoSEQ multiplex PCR; TCRdb holds only in-frame clones, not every one. This table has 150,000 to 200,000 clones, roughly 80% appearing once. The sample comprised PBMCs. These receptor sequences come from a female donor in good health and CMV-seronegative.

The chain links TRBV5-4 to TRBJ1-2; 10 bases are shared with TRBD1. CDR1 SGHNT and CDR2 YYREEE come from the germline V gene (reference sequence). CDR3 length: 15 amino acids. Losses at the gene ends were 4 bases for V and 4 bases for J; bases not matched to a gene: 7. The CDR3 protein is CASSALTGGLYGYTF. In DNA form, the CDR3 reads TGTGCCAGCAGCGCGTTGACAGGGGGCCTCTATGGCTACACCTTC.

This chain uses TRBV6-5 with TRBJ1-2; D uncertain. Trimming removed 8 bases at V and 4 bases at J, with 11 bases between. Germline CDR1 MNHEY, CDR2 SVGAGI. The CDR3 runs to 12 residues. CDR3 amino acids: CASSERSYGYTF. The CDR3 DNA reads TGTGCCAGCTCAGAACGGAGCTATGGCTACACCTTC.

The chain couples TRBV5-1 to TRBJ2-7; D unresolved. The V end lost 4 bases, the J end lost 6 bases, and 17 bases lay between the germline ends. Germline values: CDR1 SGHRS, CDR2 YFSETQ. The length of the CDR3 is 14 residues. The CDR3 region has the DNA TGCGCCAGCAGCCCTGGTCGTTCACTACCCGAGCAGTACTTC. Its protein product is CASSPGRSLPEQYF.

There are a few counts of this clone. The rearrangement links TRBV7-3 to TRBJ2-2; 9 bases line up with TRBD1. CDR1 and CDR2 (germline): SGHTA, FQGTGA. This CDR3 is 15 amino acids long. After removal of 4 bases from V and 1 base from J, the junction contained 1 base not matched to a gene. CDR3 residues: CASSSGQGNTGELFF. Here the CDR3 DNA reads TGTGCCAGCAGCTCGGGACAGGGGAACACCGGGGAGCTGTTTTTT.

V usage is TRBV15 and J usage is TRBJ2-5, with a weak D call TRBD2 (6 bases). The CDR3 is 15 amino acids. The V end lost 0 bases, the J end lost 2 bases, and 10 bases lay between the germline ends. Germline loops: CDR1 LNHNV, CDR2 YYDKDF (reference sequence). The CDR3 here is CATSRDLGTQETQYF. The CDR3 DNA reads as TGTGCCACCAGCAGAGATCTAGGGACTCAAGAGACCCAGTACTTC. Together with reference TRBV15 and TRBJ2-5, the CDR3 gives the full variable domain: DAMVIQNPRYQVTQFGKPVTLSCSQTLNHNVMYWYQQKSSQAPKLLFHYYDKDFNNEADTPDNFQSRRPNTSFCFLDIRSPGLGDTAMYLCATSRDLGTQETQYFGPGTRLLVL.

The rearrangement links TRBV7-3 to TRBJ2-3, with TRBD1 matching over 7 bases. Germline V gene sequence: CDR1 SGHTA, CDR2 FQGTGA. Trimming removed 4 bases from V and 2 bases from J; junction bases left unmatched: 3. The CDR3 totals 14 residues. The CDR3 DNA reads as TGTGCCAGCAGCTCACAGGGGAACACAGATACGCAGTATTTT. It codes for CASSSQGNTDTQYF.

This chain links TRBV5-4 with TRBJ1-1, with D hard to call. CDR3 length equals 14 residues. Germline CDR1 and CDR2: SGHNT and YYREEE (reference sequence). Trimming took off 2 bases at V and 5 bases at J, with 13 bases between the two ends. Written as DNA, the CDR3 is TGTGCCAGCAGCTTCCCGAGCCCGGGAACTGAAGCTTTCTTT. It codes for CASSFPSPGTEAFF.

The rearrangement joins TRBV27 to TRBJ1-5; the D gene is possibly TRBD1 (6 bases). V was cut by 6 bases and J by 2 bases, with 14 bases left in between. Germline V lookup: CDR1 MNHEY, CDR2 SMNVEV (reference sequence). The CDR3 totals 15 residues. The CDR3 region is CASSSARGGNQPQHF. CDR3 sequence (DNA): TGTGCCAGCAGCTCGGCCAGGGGTGGCAATCAGCCCCAGCATTTT.

The chain carries TRBV2 and TRBJ1-6, with D possibly TRBD1 on 6 matching bases. V was shortened by 7 bases and J by 5 bases, with 12 bases between the two germline ends. This CDR3 spans 14 amino acids. The germline V gene encodes CDR1 SNHLY and CDR2 FYNNEI. CDR3 sequence (DNA): TGTGCCAGCACGAGGGACAATCATAATTCACCCCTCCACTTT. Residues: CASTRDNHNSPLHF.